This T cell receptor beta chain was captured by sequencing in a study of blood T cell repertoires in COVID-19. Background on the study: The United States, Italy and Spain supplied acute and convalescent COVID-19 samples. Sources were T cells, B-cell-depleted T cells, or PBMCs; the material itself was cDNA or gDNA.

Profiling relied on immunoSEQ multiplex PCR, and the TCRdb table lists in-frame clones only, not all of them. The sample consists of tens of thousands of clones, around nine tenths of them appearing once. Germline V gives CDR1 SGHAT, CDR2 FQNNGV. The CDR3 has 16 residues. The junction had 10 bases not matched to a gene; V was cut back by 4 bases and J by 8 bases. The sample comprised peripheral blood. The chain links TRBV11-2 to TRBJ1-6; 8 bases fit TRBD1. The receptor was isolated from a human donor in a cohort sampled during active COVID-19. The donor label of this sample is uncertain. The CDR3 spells CASSSRQTGAYSPLHF. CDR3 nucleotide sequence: TGTGCCAGCAGCTCTCGACAGACAGGGGCTTATTCACCCCTCCACTTT.